This paragraph covers one TCR beta chain sequence. Its antigen is not identified. The entirety of the isolated RNA underwent reverse transcription, so expressed TCRB transcripts were sequenced. Only in-frame clones appear in the TCRdb table, and some are missing; sequencing was by immunoSEQ multiplex PCR. The table records roughly 240,000 clones, roughly a quarter of them present only once. This record belongs to a study of beta chain features in type 1 diabetes. Study-wide findings and caveats: TCRB CDR3 length was moderately but significantly reduced in all four CD4+ subsets of Type 1 diabetes patients.

Trimming removed 8 bases from V and 2 bases from J, with 12 bases in between. Germline-derived CDR1 and CDR2 are MDHEN and SYDVKM. The CDR3 runs to 13 residues. The TCR sequence derives from a woman in her 30s with type 1 diabetes. V and J are TRBV28 and TRBJ1-2; D unresolved. Material: naive CD4+ T cells from blood. The CDR3 spells CASRKEDNYGYTF. CDR3 DNA: TGTGCCAGCCGGAAGGAGGACAACTATGGCTACACCTTC.